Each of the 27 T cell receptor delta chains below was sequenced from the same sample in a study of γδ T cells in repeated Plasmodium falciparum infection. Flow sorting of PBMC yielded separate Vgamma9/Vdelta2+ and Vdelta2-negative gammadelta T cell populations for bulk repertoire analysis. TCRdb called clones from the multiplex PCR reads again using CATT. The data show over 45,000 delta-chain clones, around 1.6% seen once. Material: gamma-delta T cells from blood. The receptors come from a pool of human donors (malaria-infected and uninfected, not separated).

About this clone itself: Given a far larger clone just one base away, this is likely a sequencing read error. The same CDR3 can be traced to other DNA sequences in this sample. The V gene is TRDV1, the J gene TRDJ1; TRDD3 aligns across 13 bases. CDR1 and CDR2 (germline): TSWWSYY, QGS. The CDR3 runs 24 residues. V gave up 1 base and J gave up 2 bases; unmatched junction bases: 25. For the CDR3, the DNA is TGTGCTCTTGGGGAACCGTCCTTTCGGGCGACCCTACTGGGGGATACGGAGTGGACCGATAAACTCATCTTT. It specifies CALGEPSFRATLLGDTEWTDKLIF.

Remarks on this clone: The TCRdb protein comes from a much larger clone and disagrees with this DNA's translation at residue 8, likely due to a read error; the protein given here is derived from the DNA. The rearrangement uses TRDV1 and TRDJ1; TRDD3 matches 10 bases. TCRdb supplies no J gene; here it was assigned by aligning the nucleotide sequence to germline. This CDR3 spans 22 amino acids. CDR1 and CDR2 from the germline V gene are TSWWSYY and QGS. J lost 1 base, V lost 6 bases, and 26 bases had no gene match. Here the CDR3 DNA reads TGTGCTCTTGGATGCCGTTCCCACTTTAAACACTGGGGGATTCCGGCCACCGATAAACTCATCTTT. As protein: CALGCRSHFKHWGIPATDKLIF.

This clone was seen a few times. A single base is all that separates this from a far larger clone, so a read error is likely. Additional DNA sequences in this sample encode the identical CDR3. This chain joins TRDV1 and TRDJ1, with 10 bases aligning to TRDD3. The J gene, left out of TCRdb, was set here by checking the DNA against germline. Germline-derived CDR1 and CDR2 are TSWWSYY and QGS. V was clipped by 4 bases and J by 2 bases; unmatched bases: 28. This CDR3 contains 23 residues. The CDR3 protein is CALGASTPLEYWGILTATDKLIF. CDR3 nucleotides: TGTGCTCTTGGGGCTTCGACCCCACTCGAGTACTGGGGGATCCTCACTGCAACCGATAAACTCATCTTT.

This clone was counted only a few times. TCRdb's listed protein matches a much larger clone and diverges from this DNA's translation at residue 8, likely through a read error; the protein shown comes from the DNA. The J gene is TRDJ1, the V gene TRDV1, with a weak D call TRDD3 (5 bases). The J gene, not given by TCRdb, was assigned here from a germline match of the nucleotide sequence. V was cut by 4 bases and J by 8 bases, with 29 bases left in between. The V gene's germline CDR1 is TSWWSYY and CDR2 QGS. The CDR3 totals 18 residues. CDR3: CALGVRGPKSGYRMKLIF. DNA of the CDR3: TGTGCTCTTGGGGTACGGGGGCCTAAGAGTGGATATAGGATGAAACTCATCTTT.

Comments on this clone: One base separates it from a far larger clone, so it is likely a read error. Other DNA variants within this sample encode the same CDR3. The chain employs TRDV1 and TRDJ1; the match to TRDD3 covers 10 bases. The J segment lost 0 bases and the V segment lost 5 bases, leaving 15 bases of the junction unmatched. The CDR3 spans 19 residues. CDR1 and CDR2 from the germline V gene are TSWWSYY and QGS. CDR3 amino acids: CALGLSTGGFVGHTDKLIF. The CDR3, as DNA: TGTGCTCTTGGGCTCAGTACTGGGGGATTTGTCGGTCACACCGATAAACTCATCTTT.

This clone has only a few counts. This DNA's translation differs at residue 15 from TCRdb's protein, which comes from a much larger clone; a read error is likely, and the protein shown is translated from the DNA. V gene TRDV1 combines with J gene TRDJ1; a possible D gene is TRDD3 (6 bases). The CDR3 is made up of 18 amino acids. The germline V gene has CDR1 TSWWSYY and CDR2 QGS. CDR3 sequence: CALGESRVRLGIPDRLIF. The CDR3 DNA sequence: TGTGCTCTTGGGGAAAGTCGGGTACGTTTGGGGATTCCCGATAGACTCATCTTT.

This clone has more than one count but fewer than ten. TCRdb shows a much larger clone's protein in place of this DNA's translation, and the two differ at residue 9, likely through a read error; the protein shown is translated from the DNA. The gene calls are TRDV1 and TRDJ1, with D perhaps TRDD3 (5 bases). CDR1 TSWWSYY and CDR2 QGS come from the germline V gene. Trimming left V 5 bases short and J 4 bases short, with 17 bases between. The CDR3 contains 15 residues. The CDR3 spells CALGTAAGGIDKLIF. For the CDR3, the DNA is TGTGCTCTTGGGACCGCCGCGGGGGGTATCGATAAACTCATCTTT.

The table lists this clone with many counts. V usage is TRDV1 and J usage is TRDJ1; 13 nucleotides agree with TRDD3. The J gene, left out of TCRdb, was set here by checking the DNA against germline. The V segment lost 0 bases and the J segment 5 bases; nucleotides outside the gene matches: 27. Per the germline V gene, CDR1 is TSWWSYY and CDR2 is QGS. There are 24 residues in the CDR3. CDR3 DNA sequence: TGTGCTCTTGGGGAACTATCATCCTACATAATGTACTGGGGGATACGCGTAATGAGGGATAAACTCATCTTT. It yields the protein CALGELSSYIMYWGIRVMRDKLIF.

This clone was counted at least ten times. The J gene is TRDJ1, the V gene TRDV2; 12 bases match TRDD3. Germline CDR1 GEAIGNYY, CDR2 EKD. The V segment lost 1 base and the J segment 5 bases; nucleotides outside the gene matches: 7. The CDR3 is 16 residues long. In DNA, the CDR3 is TGTGCCTGTGACACGGTAGGACTGGGGGATACAGATAAACTCATCTTT. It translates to CACDTVGLGDTDKLIF.

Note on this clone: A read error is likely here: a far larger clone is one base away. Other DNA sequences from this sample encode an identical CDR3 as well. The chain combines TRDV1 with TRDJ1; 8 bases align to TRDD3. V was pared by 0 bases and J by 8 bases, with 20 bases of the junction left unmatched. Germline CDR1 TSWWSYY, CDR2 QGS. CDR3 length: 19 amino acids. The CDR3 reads CALGELVPTGDKLIRKLIF. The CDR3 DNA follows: TGTGCTCTTGGGGAACTAGTACCTACGGGGGATAAATTAATACGAAAACTCATCTTT.

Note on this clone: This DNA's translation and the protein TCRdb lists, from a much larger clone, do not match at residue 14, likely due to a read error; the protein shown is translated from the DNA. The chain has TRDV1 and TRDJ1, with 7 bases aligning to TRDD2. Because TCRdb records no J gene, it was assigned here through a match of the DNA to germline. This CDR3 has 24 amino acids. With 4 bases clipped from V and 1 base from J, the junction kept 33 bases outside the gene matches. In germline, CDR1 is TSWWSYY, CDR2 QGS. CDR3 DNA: TGTGCTCTTGGGGTTTGTTCCTACGCTACGAGAAACTGGAGGATAACAGGATTCACCGATAAACTCATCTTT. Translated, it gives CALGVCSYATRNWRITGFTDKLIF.

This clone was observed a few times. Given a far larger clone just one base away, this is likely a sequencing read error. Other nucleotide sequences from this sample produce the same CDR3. The CDR3 region is CALGEPTVGDDTDKLIF. The DNA of the CDR3 is TGTGCTCTTGGGGAGCCTACGGTGGGGGATGACACCGATAAGCTCATCTTT. No J gene call was made, and the V gene is TRDV1; the D call TRDD3 from the table was never checked on the DNA. Germline V lookup: CDR1 TSWWSYY, CDR2 QGS. This CDR3 has 17 residues.

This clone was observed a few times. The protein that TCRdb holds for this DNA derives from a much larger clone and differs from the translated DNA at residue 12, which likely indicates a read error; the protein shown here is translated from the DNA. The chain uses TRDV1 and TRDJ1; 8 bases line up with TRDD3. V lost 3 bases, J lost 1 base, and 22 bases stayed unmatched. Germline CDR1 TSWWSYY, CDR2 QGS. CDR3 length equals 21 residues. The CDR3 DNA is TGTGCTCTTGGGGACCCTCTGGGTTACTGGGGGGTACAGCCGTTCACCGATAAACTCATCTTT. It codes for CALGDPLGYWGVQPFTDKLIF.

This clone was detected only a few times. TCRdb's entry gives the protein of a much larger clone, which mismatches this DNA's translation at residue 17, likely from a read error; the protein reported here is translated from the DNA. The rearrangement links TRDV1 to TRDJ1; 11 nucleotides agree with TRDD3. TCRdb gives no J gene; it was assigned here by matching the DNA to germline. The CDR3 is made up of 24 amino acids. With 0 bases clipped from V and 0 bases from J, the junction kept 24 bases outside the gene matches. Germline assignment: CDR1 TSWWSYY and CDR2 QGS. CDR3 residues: CALGELRSYLLRTGGYTHTDKLIF. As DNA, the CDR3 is TGTGCTCTTGGGGAACTCAGATCCTACCTCCTTCGTACTGGGGGATATACCCACACCGATAAACTCATCTTT.

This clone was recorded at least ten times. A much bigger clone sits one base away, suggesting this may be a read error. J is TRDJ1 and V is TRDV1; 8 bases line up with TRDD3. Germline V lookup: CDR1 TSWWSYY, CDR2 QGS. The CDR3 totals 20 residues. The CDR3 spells CALGEDLKGWGTYPTGKLIF. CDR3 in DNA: TGTGCTCTTGGGGAAGACTTGAAGGGCTGGGGGACCTATCCCACCGGTAAACTCATCTTT.

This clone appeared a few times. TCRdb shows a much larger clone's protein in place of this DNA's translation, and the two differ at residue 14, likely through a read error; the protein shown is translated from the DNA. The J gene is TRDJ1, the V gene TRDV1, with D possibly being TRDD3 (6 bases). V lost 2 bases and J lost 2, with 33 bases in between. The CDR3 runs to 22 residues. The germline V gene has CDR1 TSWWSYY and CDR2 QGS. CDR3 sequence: CALGEGVPLSWWGVRRTDKLIF. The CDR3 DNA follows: TGTGCTCTTGGGGAAGGAGTACCCCTCTCGTGGTGGGGGGTACGGCGAACCGATAAACTCATCTTT.

The CDR3 DNA reads TGTGCTCTTGGGGTACCGGACTGGGGGATACGGACCGATAAACTCATCTTT. Translating gives CALGVPDWGIRTDKLIF. The gene calls are TRDV1 and TRDJ1; 13 bases agree with TRDD3. Because TCRdb records no J gene, it was assigned here through a match of the DNA to germline. This CDR3 has 17 amino acids. Losses at the gene ends were 4 bases for V and 2 bases for J; bases not matched to a gene: 7. The germline CDR1 and CDR2 sequences are TSWWSYY and QGS.

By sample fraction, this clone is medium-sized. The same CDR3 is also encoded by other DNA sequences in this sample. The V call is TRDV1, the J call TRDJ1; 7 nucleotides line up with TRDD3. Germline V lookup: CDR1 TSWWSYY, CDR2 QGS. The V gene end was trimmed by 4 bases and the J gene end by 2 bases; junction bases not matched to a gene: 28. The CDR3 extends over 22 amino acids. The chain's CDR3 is CALGGDRIPCTGDGGRTDKLIF. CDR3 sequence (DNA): TGTGCTCTTGGGGGTGACCGCATACCCTGTACTGGGGATGGGGGGCGTACCGATAAACTCATCTTT.

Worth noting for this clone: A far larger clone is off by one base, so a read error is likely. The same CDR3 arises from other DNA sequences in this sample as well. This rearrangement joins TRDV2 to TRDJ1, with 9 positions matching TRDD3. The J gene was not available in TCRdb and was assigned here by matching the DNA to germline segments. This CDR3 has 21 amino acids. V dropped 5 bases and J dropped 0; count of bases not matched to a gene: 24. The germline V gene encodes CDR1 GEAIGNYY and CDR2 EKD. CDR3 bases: TGTGCCTGTGTGAGGTTACCGGAACACAAAGGGGATACGGGGTACACCGATAAACTCATCTTT. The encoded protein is CACVRLPEHKGDTGYTDKLIF.

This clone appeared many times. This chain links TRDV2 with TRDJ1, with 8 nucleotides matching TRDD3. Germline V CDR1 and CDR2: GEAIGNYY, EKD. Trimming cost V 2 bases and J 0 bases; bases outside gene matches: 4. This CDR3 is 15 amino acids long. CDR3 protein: CACDNLGEYTDKLIF. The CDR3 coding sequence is TGTGCCTGTGACAACCTGGGGGAATACACCGATAAACTCATCTTT.

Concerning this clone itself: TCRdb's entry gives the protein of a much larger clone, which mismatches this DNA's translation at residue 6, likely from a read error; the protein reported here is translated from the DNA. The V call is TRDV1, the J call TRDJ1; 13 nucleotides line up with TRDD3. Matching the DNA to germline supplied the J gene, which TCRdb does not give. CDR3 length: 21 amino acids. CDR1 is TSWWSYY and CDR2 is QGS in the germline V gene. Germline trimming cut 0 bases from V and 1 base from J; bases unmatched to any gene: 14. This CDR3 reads CALGELRPRYWGIRGTDKLIF. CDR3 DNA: TGTGCTCTTGGGGAACTCAGACCCAGGTACTGGGGGATACGGGGCACCGATAAACTCATCTTT.

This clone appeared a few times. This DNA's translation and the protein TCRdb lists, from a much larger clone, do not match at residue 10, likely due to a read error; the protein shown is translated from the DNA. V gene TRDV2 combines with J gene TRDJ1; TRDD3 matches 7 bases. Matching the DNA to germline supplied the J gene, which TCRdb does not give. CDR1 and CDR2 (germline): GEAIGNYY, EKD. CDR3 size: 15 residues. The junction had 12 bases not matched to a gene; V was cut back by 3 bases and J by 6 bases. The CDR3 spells CACDSLGDLIHKLIF. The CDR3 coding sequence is TGTGCCTGTGACTCATTGGGGGACCTCATCCATAAACTCATCTTT.

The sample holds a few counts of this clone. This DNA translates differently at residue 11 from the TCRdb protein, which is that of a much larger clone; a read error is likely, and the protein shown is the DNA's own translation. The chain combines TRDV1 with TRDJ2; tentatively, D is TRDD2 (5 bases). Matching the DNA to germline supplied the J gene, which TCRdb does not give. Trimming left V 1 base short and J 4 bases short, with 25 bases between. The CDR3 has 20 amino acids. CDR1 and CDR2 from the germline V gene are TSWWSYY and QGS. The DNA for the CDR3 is TGTGCTCTTGGGGAACCTCTCCTAAGTGGGACTTACGATGAGACAGCACAACTCTTCTTT. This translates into CALGEPLLSGTYDETAQLFF.

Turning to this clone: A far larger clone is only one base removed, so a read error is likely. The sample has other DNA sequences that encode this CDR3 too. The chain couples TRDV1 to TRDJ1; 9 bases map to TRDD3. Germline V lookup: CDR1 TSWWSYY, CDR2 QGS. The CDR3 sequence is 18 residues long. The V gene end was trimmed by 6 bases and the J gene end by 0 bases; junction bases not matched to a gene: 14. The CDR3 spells CALGLRRGGYLYTDKLIF. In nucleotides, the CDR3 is TGTGCTCTTGGACTCAGGAGAGGGGGATACTTGTACACCGATAAACTCATCTTT.

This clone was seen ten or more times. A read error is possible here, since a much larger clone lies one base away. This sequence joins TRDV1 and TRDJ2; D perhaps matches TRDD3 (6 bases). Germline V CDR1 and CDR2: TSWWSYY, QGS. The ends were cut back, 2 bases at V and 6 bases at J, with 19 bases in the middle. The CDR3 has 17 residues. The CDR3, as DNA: TGTGCTCTTGGGGAATTTCATTGGGGGTCCTTGTCAGCACAACTCTTCTTT. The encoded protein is CALGEFHWGSLSAQLFF.

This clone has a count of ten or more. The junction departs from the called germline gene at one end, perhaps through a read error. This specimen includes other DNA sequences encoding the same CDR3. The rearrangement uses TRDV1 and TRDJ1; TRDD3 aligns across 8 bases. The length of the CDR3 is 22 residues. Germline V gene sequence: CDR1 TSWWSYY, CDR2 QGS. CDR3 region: CALGESHALRIRGIEDTDKLIF. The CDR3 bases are TGTGCTCTTGGGGAATCTCACGCCCTACGCATTCGGGGGATAGAGGACACCGACAAACTCATCTTT.

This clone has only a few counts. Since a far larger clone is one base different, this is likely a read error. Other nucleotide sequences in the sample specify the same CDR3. The chain's CDR3 is CALFRPGIPSVELIF. The CDR3 nucleotides read TGTGCTCTTTTCCGCCCGGGGATACCATCAGTGGAACTCATCTTT. The chain combines TRDV1 with TRDJ1, with TRDD3 matching 8 bases. This CDR3 is 15 amino acids long. Germline lookup yields CDR1 TSWWSYY and CDR2 QGS. Germline trimming cut 8 bases from V and 9 bases from J; bases unmatched to any gene: 17.